This T cell receptor (beta chain) derives from a study of follicular helper T cells after annual influenza vaccination. Noted time point: 2015-2016 season, pre-vaccination. Per germline, CDR1 SGHTA and CDR2 FQGNSA. V lost 6 bases to trimming and J lost 8 bases, with 23 bases between them. The CDR3 totals 16 residues. Method: immunoSEQ multiplex PCR; TCRdb's copy keeps in-frame clones and lacks some. The sample holds some 13,000 clones, 78% seen once. The chain joins TRBV7-2 to TRBJ2-1, with TRBD2 as a possible D gene (6 bases). Sequences were derived from CXCR5- memory CD4+ T cells sorted from blood, sampled on the day of influenza vaccination. The TCR was taken from an adult who received the influenza vaccine. CDR3: CASSPRGGAASDEQFF. Written as DNA, the CDR3 is TGTGCCAGCAGTCCTCGGGGCGGGGCCGCCTCGGATGAGCAGTTCTTC.